The TCR beta chain under discussion was sequenced for a study of T cells in Graves' hyperthyroidism and ophthalmopathy. Authors of the study amplified TCR beta CDR3 regions from RNA transcripts. HTBI primers were employed in a first-round RT-PCR of the TCR CDR3. TCRdb redid the calling of the multiplex PCR reads with MiXCR, one entry per CDR3 protein. The sample lists hundreds of thousands of distinct CDR3 sequences; about 14% were seen once. Per the germline V gene, CDR1 is SGHRS and CDR2 is YFSETQ. J was trimmed by 6 bases and V by 3 bases; bases with no gene match: 4. The CDR3 length is 15 residues. As for this clonotype: A read error may explain this, as a much larger clone is one base away.

This sequence joins TRBV5-1 and TRBJ2-5, with 14 nucleotides matching TRBD2. The sequence was collected from a woman between 50 and 59 years old with Graves' ophthalmopathy. The specimen sequenced was blood. The CDR3 here is CASSWGLAGVQTQYF. The CDR3 DNA follows: TGCGCCAGCAGCTGGGGACTAGCGGGAGTTCAGACCCAGTACTTC.